What follows describes a single TCR beta chain. The CDR3 extends over 16 amino acids. Germline trimming cut 2 bases from V and 5 bases from J; bases unmatched to any gene: 8. The germline CDR1 and CDR2 sequences are SEHNR and FQNEAQ (reference sequence). The source of the sample is a study of T cells in Graves' hyperthyroidism and ophthalmopathy. The investigators amplified TCR beta CDR3 regions from RNA transcripts. A set of HTBI primers served as the primers for a first-round RT-PCR of the TCR CDR3. TCRdb used MiXCR to reprocess the multiplex PCR reads, holding one entry per CDR3 protein. The sample includes around 660,000 distinct CDR3 sequences, roughly 45% of them seen just once.

The clonotype was recovered from an adult man with Graves' disease, either hyperthyroidism or ophthalmopathy (not recorded which). Sample: peripheral blood or thyroid tissue (not recorded which). The chain has TRBV7-9 and TRBJ2-2; 7 bases match TRBD2. CDR3 sequence reads: CASSLRRVGGTGELFF. The CDR3 DNA reads as TGTGCCAGCAGCTTAAGGAGGGTCGGGGGGACCGGGGAGCTGTTTTTT. Looking up the rest from reference TRBV7-9 and TRBJ2-2 gives the full variable domain: DTGVSQNPRHKITKRGQNVTFRCDPISEHNRLYWYRQTLGQGPEFLTYFQNEAQLEKSRLLSDRFSAERPKGSFSTLEIQRTEQGDSAMYLCASSLRRVGGTGELFFGEGSRLTVL.